The 4 T cell receptor beta chains reported below all come from one sample, sequenced in a study of blood T cell repertoires in COVID-19. Assay: immunoSEQ multiplex PCR; the TCRdb copy retains only in-frame clones and omits some. The table lists some 250,000 clones, approximately 86% of them singletons. The sequencing input was PBMCs or T cells enriched from blood (not recorded which). The receptors shown here come from a woman between 40 and 50 years old with acute COVID-19.

V and J are TRBV30 and TRBJ1-3; unclear D gene. V shed 2 bases and J shed 0 bases, with 5 bases lying between them. This CDR3 comprises 13 residues. The V gene's germline CDR1 is GTSNPN and CDR2 SVGIG (reference sequence). The CDR3 here is CAWSLISGNTIYF. As DNA, the CDR3 is TGTGCCTGGAGTTTAATCTCTGGAAACACCATATATTTT.

The chain couples TRBV19 to TRBJ1-1; D is unresolved. Germline CDR1 is LNHDA and CDR2 is SQIVND (reference sequence). The germline V and J ends were trimmed by 6 bases and 3 bases, with 8 bases remaining between them. The CDR3 sequence is 12 residues long. The DNA of the CDR3 is TGTGCCAGTAGACCAGGTTACACTGAAGCTTTCTTT. Translated: CASRPGYTEAFF.

This chain's CDR3 is CASSRPGTGDQPQHF. The CDR3 nucleotides read TGTGCCAGCAGCCGTCCCGGGACAGGGGACCAGCCCCAGCATTTT. The chain combines TRBV6-2 or TRBV6-3 with TRBJ1-5, with 10 positions matching TRBD1. CDR1 is MNHEY, CDR2 SVGEGT, per germline. The CDR3 totals 15 residues. Germline trimming cut 6 bases from V and 7 bases from J; bases unmatched to any gene: 9.

This clone was seen once. The rearrangement uses TRBV5-1 and TRBJ2-7; TRBD1 aligns across 7 bases. V was clipped by 4 bases and J by 6 bases; unmatched bases: 10. This CDR3 region has 14 residues. CDR1 and CDR2 (germline): SGHRS, YFSETQ. CDR3 sequence: CASSRDSRVSEQYF. CDR3 nucleotides: TGCGCCAGCAGCCGGGACAGTCGGGTATCCGAGCAGTACTTC. Looking up the rest from reference TRBV5-1 and TRBJ2-7 gives the full variable domain: KAGVTQTPRYLIKTRGQQVTLSCSPISGHRSVSWYQQTPGQGLQFLFEYFSETQRNKGNFPGRFSGRQFSNSRSEMNVSTLELGDSALYLCASSRDSRVSEQYFGPGTRLTVT.